Below, 20 T cell receptor beta chains from the same sample are listed, as sequenced in a study of T cell responses to AZD1222 COVID-19 vaccine. The table came from immunoSEQ multiplex PCR; TCRdb's copy has only in-frame clones and leaves some out. The repertoire includes roughly 200,000 clones, 90% to 95% of them detected once, and roughly 1.7% sits in the top ten. This specimen consisted of peripheral blood, obtained 28 days after the second AZD1222 dose. These receptors were taken from an adult who received the AZD1222 COVID-19 vaccine.

The chain is built from TRBV14 and TRBJ2-1; 14 bases line up with TRBD2. CDR1 is SGHDN, CDR2 FVKESK, per germline. The trim removed 4 bases at V and 0 bases at J, leaving 8 bases unmatched. The CDR3 extends over 19 amino acids. In nucleotides, the CDR3 is TGTGCCAGCAGCCCTCGGACTAGCGGGGGGACGAGCTCCTACAATGAGCAGTTCTTC. Its protein product is CASSPRTSGGTSSYNEQFF.

This chain joins TRBV7-8 and TRBJ1-1; D is undetermined. This CDR3 spans 14 amino acids. The V end was cut by 5 bases, the J end by 5 bases, with 15 bases between. The germline gives CDR1 SGHVS, CDR2 FQNEAQ. The CDR3 sequence: CASSRRPSGTEAFF. CDR3 nucleotide sequence: TGTGCCAGCAGCCGAAGGCCATCGGGGACTGAAGCTTTCTTT.

This chain links TRBV6-2 or TRBV6-3 with TRBJ2-7, with TRBD2 matching 7 bases. The CDR3 is 15 residues long. V was pared by 6 bases and J by 3 bases, with 11 bases of the junction left unmatched. CDR1 is MNHEY and CDR2 is SVGEGT in the germline V gene. The CDR3 here is CASSPSGTISYEQYF. CDR3 coding DNA: TGTGCCAGCAGCCCGTCCGGGACTATAAGCTACGAGCAGTACTTC.

CDR3 sequence reads: CASSIGQGKQYF. The CDR3 DNA reads TGTGCCAGCAGTATAGGACAGGGGAAGCAGTACTTC. The chain recombines TRBV27 with TRBJ2-7; TRBD1 aligns across 9 bases. Trimming removed 5 bases from V and 8 bases from J; junction bases left unmatched: 4. The germline CDR1 and CDR2 sequences are MNHEY and SMNVEV (reference sequence). CDR3 length: 12 residues.

This chain joins TRBV7-8 and TRBJ1-3, with 8 bases that match TRBD1. CDR1 is SGHVS, CDR2 FQNEAQ, per germline. V was clipped by 8 bases and J by 4 bases; unmatched bases: 1. The CDR3 is 12 amino acids. The CDR3 DNA sequence: TGTGCCAGCCGACAGGGGGGAAACACCATATATTTT. Encoded protein: CASRQGGNTIYF. The full variable domain, completed using reference TRBV7-8 and TRBJ1-3, is GAGVSQSPRYKVAKRGQDVALRCDPISGHVSLFWYQQALGQGPEFLTYFQNEAQLDKSGLPSDRFFAERPEGSVSTLKIQRTQQEDSAVYLCASRQGGNTIYFGEGSWLTVV.

This chain connects TRBV19 to TRBJ1-1; D might be TRBD1 (5 bases). Trimming pared 0 bases from V and 4 bases from J, leaving 15 bases between. The CDR3 loop spans 16 amino acids. Per germline, CDR1 LNHDA and CDR2 SQIVND (reference sequence). CDR3 region: CASSIEGAGRRTEAFF. The DNA for the CDR3 is TGTGCCAGTAGTATAGAAGGGGCAGGGCGACGCACTGAAGCTTTCTTT.

The rearrangement joins TRBV6-5 to TRBJ1-5; the D gene is possibly TRBD1 (5 bases). The CDR3 consists of 15 residues. Germline CDR1 reads MNHEY; CDR2 reads SVGAGI. Between the trimmed V and J ends, which lost 0 bases and 5 bases, there was a span of 11 bases. CDR3 in DNA: TGTGCCAGCAGTTACTCCCTTCTAGGGGATCAGCCCCAGCATTTT. Protein sequence: CASSYSLLGDQPQHF.

The chain combines TRBV6-2 or TRBV6-3 with TRBJ1-6; maybe TRBD1 (6 bases). The germline V gene has CDR1 MNHEY and CDR2 SVGEGT. The CDR3 extends over 15 amino acids. V was cut by 2 bases and J by 9 bases, with 14 bases left in between. CDR3 sequence reads: CASSYTSGATSPLHF. The CDR3, as DNA: TGTGCCAGCAGTTACACTTCAGGGGCCACTTCACCCCTCCACTTT.

The chain links TRBV6-5 to TRBJ2-7; no clear D. The CDR3 sequence is 13 residues long. Germline loops: CDR1 MNHEY, CDR2 SVGAGI. V was trimmed by 10 bases and J by 3 bases, leaving 16 bases between them. CDR3 residues: CATTDGSLYEQYF. Here the CDR3 DNA reads TGTGCCACCACGGATGGCAGCCTCTACGAGCAGTACTTC.

The CDR3, as DNA: TGTGCCAGCAGCTTAGAGGCAGGGAGCTATGGCTACACCTTC. Encoded protein: CASSLEAGSYGYTF. The genes are TRBV11-2 and TRBJ1-2; D might be TRBD1 (5 bases). CDR1 is SGHAT and CDR2 is FQNNGV in the germline V gene. The V end was cut by 0 bases, the J end by 4 bases, with 9 bases between. The CDR3 spans 14 residues.

On this clone: One end of the junction varies from germline; a read error may be responsible. The chain carries TRBV7-7 and TRBJ2-7; 9 nucleotides align to TRBD1. Germline V lookup: CDR1 SSHAT, CDR2 FNYEAQ (reference sequence). The CDR3 is 15 amino acids. For the CDR3, the DNA is TGTGCTAGCAGCTTAAGGATGACAGGGGGCTACGAGCAGTACTTC. Translated, it gives CASSLRMTGGYEQYF.

The chain recombines TRBV7-3 with TRBJ2-3; 8 nucleotides match TRBD2. The CDR3 length is 18 residues. The V gene's germline CDR1 is SGHTA and CDR2 FQGTGA. Germline trimming cut 2 bases from V and 2 bases from J; bases unmatched to any gene: 12. CDR3 nucleotide sequence: TGTGCCAGCAGCTTACAAGGGACTAGACTCCAACCCACAGATACGCAGTATTTT. Its protein is CASSLQGTRLQPTDTQYF.

This rearrangement joins TRBV5-1 to TRBJ1-1; a weak D match, TRBD1 (5 bases). Germline lookup yields CDR1 SGHRS and CDR2 YFSETQ. Trimming took off 3 bases at V and 8 bases at J, with 14 bases between the two ends. There are 13 residues in the CDR3. The CDR3 is CASSWDLGGEAFF. The CDR3 DNA is TGCGCCAGCAGCTGGGACCTCGGAGGGGAAGCTTTCTTT. Drawing the rest from reference TRBV5-1 and TRBJ1-1, the complete variable domain is KAGVTQTPRYLIKTRGQQVTLSCSPISGHRSVSWYQQTPGQGLQFLFEYFSETQRNKGNFPGRFSGRQFSNSRSEMNVSTLELGDSALYLCASSWDLGGEAFFGQGTRLTVV.

This chain uses TRBV13 with TRBJ2-7, with 9 bases aligning to TRBD1. The CDR3 is 14 residues long. Trimming at V came to 5 bases and at J to 4 bases, leaving 6 bases not matched to a gene. Germline CDR1 is PRHDT and CDR2 is FYEKMQ (reference sequence). CDR3 DNA: TGTGCCAGCAGCCTGGGGACAGGGAAGTACGAGCAGTACTTC. The encoded protein is CASSLGTGKYEQYF. Filled out from reference TRBV13 and TRBJ2-7, the complete variable domain reads AAGVIQSPRHLIKEKRETATLKCYPIPRHDTVYWYQQGPGQDPQFLISFYEKMQSDKGSIPDRFSAQQFSDYHSELNMSSLELGDSALYFCASSLGTGKYEQYFGPGTRLTVT.

By sample fraction, this clone is medium-sized (0.01 to 0.1%). CDR3 protein: CASSPKDRDHDTGELFF. The DNA of the CDR3 is TGTGCCAGCAGCCCGAAGGATCGGGACCACGACACCGGGGAGCTGTTTTTT. The gene calls are TRBV7-9 and TRBJ2-2; D is possibly TRBD1 or TRBD2 (5 bases each). The CDR3 spans 17 residues. Per the germline V gene, CDR1 is SEHNR and CDR2 is FQNEAQ (reference sequence). Trimming took 5 bases from V and 3 from J, leaving 19 bases between them.

The CDR3 loop reads CAWSAGNLGGDPNEKLFF. CDR3 DNA sequence: TGTGCCTGGAGTGCCGGCAACTTAGGAGGGGATCCTAATGAAAAACTGTTTTTT. This rearrangement joins TRBV30 to TRBJ1-4; D is perhaps TRBD1 (5 bases). This CDR3 contains 18 residues. CDR1 GTSNPN and CDR2 SVGIG come from the germline V gene (reference sequence). With 1 base removed from V and 3 bases from J, the gap between germline ends came to 21 bases.

The chain joins TRBV11-1 to TRBJ2-7, with D perhaps TRBD2 (5 bases). Germline V CDR1 and CDR2: SGHAT, FQDESV (reference sequence). The CDR3 runs 14 residues. Trimming pared 1 base from V and 3 bases from J, leaving 10 bases between. CDR3 loop: CASSLEPGFYEQYF. The CDR3 DNA sequence: TGTGCCAGCAGCTTAGAGCCGGGATTCTACGAGCAGTACTTC.

The gene calls are TRBV19 and TRBJ2-3, with a tentative D call TRBD2 (6 bases). The length of the CDR3 is 14 residues. V was shortened by 10 bases and J by 1 base, with 15 bases between the two germline ends. In germline, CDR1 is LNHDA, CDR2 SQIVND (reference sequence). Here the CDR3 reads CATTVGGGTDTQYF. CDR3 DNA: TGTGCCACCACCGTGGGGGGTGGCACAGATACGCAGTATTTT.

The rearrangement uses TRBV7-9 and TRBJ1-2; D is ambiguous. Germline loops: CDR1 SEHNR, CDR2 FQNEAQ (reference sequence). This CDR3 is 15 amino acids long. V lost 4 bases to trimming and J lost 3 bases, with 15 bases between them. The CDR3 DNA sequence: TGTGCCAGCAGCTCTACGAAGGGATCTGACTATGGCTACACCTTC. Its protein is CASSSTKGSDYGYTF.

This chain connects TRBV9 to TRBJ1-6, with D tentatively TRBD1 (5 bases). CDR3 length: 14 amino acids. Germline-derived CDR1 and CDR2 are SGDLS and YYNGEE. Trimming took 1 base from V and 4 from J, leaving 6 bases between them. The chain's CDR3 is CASSVQGYNSPLHF. CDR3 coding DNA: TGTGCCAGCAGCGTACAGGGATATAATTCACCCCTCCACTTT.